A single sample is the source of the 17 T cell receptor beta chains below, sequenced in a study of T cells in Graves' hyperthyroidism and ophthalmopathy. There were TCR beta CDR3 regions amplified from RNA transcripts. RT-PCR in the first round (using the HTBI primer set) targeted the TCR CDR3. TCRdb ran MiXCR on the multiplex PCR reads and lists one entry per CDR3 protein. The sample contains fewer than 350,000 distinct CDR3 sequences, 15% to 20% of which appear only once. The material sequenced was blood. These receptors were collected from a man between 45 and 60 years old with Graves' ophthalmopathy.

This clonotype was detected once. The chain uses TRBV6-2 or TRBV6-3 and TRBJ2-1, with 12 bases that match TRBD2. The CDR3 is 18 amino acids. J gave up 3 bases and V 0 bases, and 6 bases lay outside the gene matches. Germline loops: CDR1 MNHEY, CDR2 SVGEGT. CDR3 sequence reads: CASSYSERTSGIYNEQFF. CDR3 nucleotides: TGTGCCAGCAGTTACTCGGAGCGGACTAGCGGGATCTACAATGAGCAGTTCTTC.

This sequence joins TRBV3-1 and TRBJ2-1; 10 nucleotides match TRBD2. The length of the CDR3 is 14 residues. The V and J ends lost 1 base and 10 bases, in that order; junction bases with no gene match: 4. The germline V gene has CDR1 LGHDT and CDR2 YNNKEL (reference sequence). CDR3 region: CASSQVAGGGEQFF. The DNA of the CDR3 is TGTGCCAGCAGCCAAGTAGCGGGAGGAGGGGAGCAGTTCTTC.

This clonotype was found many times. The CDR3 reads CSATGTEVQETQYF. In nucleotides, the CDR3 is TGCAGTGCTACCGGGACGGAAGTCCAAGAGACCCAGTACTTC. This chain joins TRBV20-1 and TRBJ2-5; D might be TRBD1 or TRBD2, each matching 5 bases. V was clipped by 4 bases and J by 1 base, with 13 bases between them. Germline CDR1 and CDR2: DFQATT and SNEGSKA (reference sequence). The CDR3 has 14 amino acids.

This clonotype was found a few times. This chain uses TRBV24-1 with TRBJ2-1; D may match TRBD1 or TRBD2 (7 bases each). Germline CDR1 and CDR2: KGHDR and SFDVKD. The V end lost 5 bases, the J end lost 6 bases, and 13 bases lay between the germline ends. The CDR3 is 14 amino acids. The chain's CDR3 is CATSGLAGGNEQFF. CDR3 in DNA: TGTGCCACCAGTGGACTAGCAGGGGGCAATGAGCAGTTCTTC.

V and J are TRBV27 and TRBJ2-1; a weak D match, TRBD1 (6 bases). Trimming removed 2 bases from V and 0 bases from J, with 29 bases in between. Germline V gene lookup returns CDR1 MNHEY and CDR2 SMNVEV (reference sequence). The CDR3 is made up of 22 amino acids. CDR3 sequence reads: CASSLAPPRTVSPGSSYNEQFF. CDR3 DNA: TGTGCCAGCAGTTTAGCCCCTCCCCGGACAGTGTCCCCTGGAAGCTCCTACAATGAGCAGTTCTTC.

This clonotype has only a few counts. The chain recombines TRBV20-1 with TRBJ1-5; a weak D match, TRBD1 (5 bases). From germline, CDR1 is DFQATT and CDR2 SNEGSKA (reference sequence). The CDR3 length is 16 residues. The ends were cut back, 0 bases at V and 0 bases at J, with 12 bases in the middle. CDR3 in amino acids: CSARETGGYSNQPQHF. The CDR3 bases are TGCAGTGCTAGAGAGACGGGGGGTTATAGCAATCAGCCCCAGCATTTT.

This clonotype was seen more than once but under ten times. V usage is TRBV10-3 and J usage is TRBJ2-2, with D perhaps matching TRBD2 (7 bases). The germline V gene encodes CDR1 ENHRY and CDR2 SYGVKD. The CDR3 is made up of 16 amino acids. V lost 0 bases and J 1 base, leaving 9 bases between the germline ends. CDR3 sequence: CAISESGGVNTGELFF. DNA for the CDR3: TGTGCCATCAGTGAGTCAGGGGGGGTGAACACCGGGGAGCTGTTTTTT.

This chain connects TRBV7-8 to TRBJ2-7; a weak D match, TRBD2 (6 bases). Germline CDR1 SGHVS, CDR2 FQNEAQ. The V gene lost 0 bases and the J gene lost 4 bases, with 13 bases spanning the gap. The CDR3 runs 15 residues. This CDR3 reads CASSLARGPGYEQYF. The CDR3 DNA is TGTGCCAGCAGCTTAGCGCGGGGCCCAGGTTACGAGCAGTACTTC.

In this sample, this clonotype turned up many times. The genes are TRBV13 and TRBJ2-7; TRBD2 matches 10 bases. The germline gives CDR1 PRHDT, CDR2 FYEKMQ (reference sequence). The V segment lost 4 bases and the J segment 3 bases; nucleotides outside the gene matches: 3. This CDR3 has 14 amino acids. The CDR3 sequence: CASSSSGRSYEQYF. The CDR3 DNA is TGTGCCAGCAGCTCTAGCGGGAGAAGCTACGAGCAGTACTTC.

This clonotype was counted ten times or more. The V and J genes are TRBV5-4 and TRBJ2-1, with a weak D call TRBD2 (5 bases). Germline CDR1 SGHNT, CDR2 YYREEE (reference sequence). The CDR3 totals 13 residues. Between the trimmed V and J ends, which lost 0 bases and 8 bases, there was a span of 9 bases. This CDR3 reads CASSLDSRDEQFF. The CDR3 DNA reads as TGTGCCAGCAGCTTGGATTCGAGGGATGAGCAGTTCTTC.

This clonotype was detected ten times or more. The V gene is TRBV27, the J gene TRBJ2-3; TRBD2 might be the D (6 bases). Per the germline V gene, CDR1 is MNHEY and CDR2 is SMNVEV (reference sequence). V lost 5 bases, J lost 5 bases, and 20 bases lay in between. The CDR3 extends over 16 amino acids. CDR3 coding DNA: TGTGCCAGCAGTCCGCGATTGAGGAGGGAAGGAGATACGCAGTATTTT. It encodes CASSPRLRREGDTQYF.

Details on this clonotype: Relative to the germline gene, one junction end is altered; a read error may explain this. J is TRBJ2-1 and V is TRBV7-9; 9 nucleotides line up with TRBD2. CDR1 is SEHNR, CDR2 FQNEAQ, per germline (reference sequence). The CDR3 extends over 15 amino acids. The CDR3 loop reads CAGSYSGLAGNEQFF. The CDR3 DNA sequence: TGTGCCGGCAGCTACTCAGGGCTAGCGGGAAATGAGCAGTTCTTC.

The J gene is TRBJ2-7, the V gene TRBV5-6; D is possibly TRBD1 (6 bases). Trimming left V 4 bases short and J 3 bases short, with 14 bases between. Per germline, CDR1 SGHDT and CDR2 YYEEEE. This CDR3 has 14 amino acids. CDR3 bases: TGTGCCAGCAGCGCCGGACAGTACTTCTACGAGCAGTACTTC. Protein: CASSAGQYFYEQYF.

This clonotype was seen ten or more times. The chain's CDR3 is CASSPAGYNEQFF. CDR3 nucleotide sequence: TGTGCCAGCAGCCCAGCGGGGTACAATGAGCAGTTCTTC. The chain carries TRBV11-1 and TRBJ2-1; 7 bases are shared with TRBD2. Trimming at V came to 5 bases and at J to 4 bases, leaving 2 bases not matched to a gene. The CDR3 covers 13 residues. CDR1 SGHAT and CDR2 FQDESV come from the germline V gene (reference sequence).

V usage is TRBV7-3 and J usage is TRBJ2-3; 8 nucleotides line up with TRBD2. CDR3 length: 15 amino acids. V dropped 5 bases and J dropped 7; count of bases not matched to a gene: 11. CDR1 SGHTA and CDR2 FQGTGA come from the germline V gene. The DNA of the CDR3 is TGTGCCAGCAGCCCGGACAGCGGGAGAGTAAATACGCAGTATTTT. It encodes CASSPDSGRVNTQYF.

This clonotype has ten or more counts. The CDR3 bases are TGCAGTGCTAGAGATCCCCGGGACTACTATGGCTACACCTTC. The encoded protein is CSARDPRDYYGYTF. The chain carries TRBV20-1 and TRBJ1-2; D perhaps matches TRBD1 (5 bases). Trimming took 0 bases from V and 3 from J, leaving 11 bases between them. The germline V gene has CDR1 DFQATT and CDR2 SNEGSKA (reference sequence). This CDR3 has 14 residues.

For this clonotype: This could be a read error, since a much larger clone is one nucleotide away. The V gene is TRBV2, the J gene TRBJ2-1, with D maybe TRBD2 (5 bases). CDR1 is SNHLY, CDR2 FYNNEI, per germline. The CDR3 loop spans 14 amino acids. Trimming shortened V by 7 bases and J by 3 bases, and 13 bases separated the two germline ends. Written as DNA, the CDR3 is TGTGCCAGCAAGGGCGGGTTAGGCTACAATGAGCAGTTCTTC. Translating it yields CASKGGLGYNEQFF.